These T cell receptor beta chains were read from a single sample in a study of cytomegalovirus exposure and HLA in healthy donors. Libraries were prepared by immunoSEQ multiplex PCR; TCRdb keeps only in-frame clonotypes and omits some of them. The top ten hold about 6% of the sample, which has under 150,000 clones, around nine tenths seen once. Sequencing was carried out using PBMCs. The origin of the receptors is a woman aged 18-29 years in good health and CMV-seropositive. The CDR3 runs from the conserved cysteine through the conserved F or W. D genes are given only for firm matches. Not all rows give a size; the values are once, few, many and, for expanded clones, a class.

>.|TRBJ2-7|TRBD1|TRBV4-1
CASSRPGQTNLYEQYF
TGCGCCAGCAGCCGACCGGGACAGACGAATTTATACGAGCAGTACTTC
>.|TRBJ2-1|TRBD2|TRBV4-3
CASSQAPDWTSGREQFF
TGCGCCAGCAGCCAAGCTCCCGATTGGACTAGCGGGAGGGAGCAGTTCTTC
>.|TRBJ1-2|TRBD1|TRBV9
CASSPRTGNYGYTF
TGTGCCAGCAGCCCGAGGACAGGGAACTATGGCTACACCTTC
>.|TRBJ2-3|TRBD1|TRBV5-1
CASSLTTGGGFSTDTQYF
TGCGCCAGCAGCTTGACTACAGGGGGCGGTTTTAGCACAGATACGCAGTATTTT
>.|TRBJ1-1|TRBD1|TRBV13
CASSLQRQGLTEAFF
TGTGCCAGCAGCTTACAACGACAGGGGTTGACTGAAGCTTTCTTT
>.|TRBJ1-1|TRBD1|TRBV11-2
CASSLAGGNTEAFF
TGTGCCAGCAGCTTAGCAGGGGGGAACACTGAAGCTTTCTTT
>.|TRBJ2-7|.|TRBV11-2
CASSLDVRIRLFDTTYEQYF
TGTGCCAGCAGCTTAGACGTAAGAATCCGCCTCTTCGACACGACCTACGAGCAGTACTTC
>.|TRBJ2-3|.|TRBV5-1
CASSPGVFSGSTDTQYF
TGCGCCAGCAGCCCGGGCGTGTTTAGCGGTAGCACAGATACGCAGTATTTT
>once|TRBJ1-3|.|TRBV10-1
CASTRGFGNTIYF
TGCGCCAGCACTAGGGGATTCGGAAACACCATATATTTT
>.|TRBJ1-1|TRBD1|TRBV7-7
CASSPIAGGGTEAFF
TGTGCTAGCAGCCCGATCGCAGGGGGCGGCACTGAAGCTTTCTTT
>.|TRBJ1-4|.|TRBV13
CASSLGLRGTNEKLFF
TGTGCCAGCAGCTTAGGCCTTCGGGGAACTAATGAAAAACTGTTTTTT
>.|TRBJ2-4|.|TRBV29-1
CSVEVGVAKNIQYF
TGCAGCGTTGAGGTAGGGGTGGCCAAAAACATTCAGTACTTC
>.|TRBJ1-5|.|TRBV30
CAWTGRGNQPQHF
TGTGCCTGGACAGGGAGGGGCAATCAGCCCCAGCATTTT
>.|TRBJ2-7|TRBD2|TRBV15
CATSRDGSGSSYEQYF
TGTGCCACCAGCAGAGATGGCAGCGGGAGTTCCTACGAGCAGTACTTC
>.|TRBJ2-5|.|TRBV12-5
CASGLSETQYF
TGTGCTAGTGGTTTGTCGGAGACCCAGTACTTC
>.|TRBJ2-5|.|TRBV7-2
CASSLVSGKETQYF
TGTGCCAGCAGCTTAGTAAGCGGTAAAGAGACCCAGTACTTC
>.|TRBJ1-1|TRBD1|TRBV5-1
CASSSGTGHTEAFF
TGCGCCAGCAGCTCGGGGACAGGGCACACTGAAGCTTTCTTT
>.|TRBJ2-3|.|TRBV6-1
CASSDEQGFTDTQYF
TGTGCCAGCAGTGACGAGCAGGGATTTACAGATACGCAGTATTTT
>.|TRBJ1-1|.|TRBV4-1
CASSQVETLNTEAFF
TGCGCCAGCAGCCAAGTAGAGACTCTGAACACTGAAGCTTTCTTT
>few|TRBJ1-2|.|TRBV5-1
CASSLAGTPGREGYTF
TGCGCCAGCAGCTTGGCCGGGACCCCCGGGAGAGAAGGCTACACCTTC
>.|TRBJ2-1|.|TRBV10-1
CAKVRAREDNEQFF
TGCGCCAAAGTAAGGGCCAGGGAAGACAATGAGCAGTTCTTC
>.|TRBJ2-7|TRBD2|TRBV7-2
CASSLEGTSGTYEQYF
TGTGCCAGCAGCTTAGAAGGGACTAGCGGTACCTACGAGCAGTACTTC
>few|TRBJ1-6|.|TRBV2
CASNPGFTNSPLHF
TGTGCCAGCAATCCAGGGTTTACCAATTCACCCCTCCACTTT
>.|TRBJ1-4|.|TRBV28
CASNLAGETNEKLFF
TGTGCCAGCAACCTCGCAGGGGAAACTAATGAAAAACTGTTTTTT
>.|TRBJ2-3|.|TRBV5-1
CASSLQGGVGDTQYF
TGCGCCAGCAGCTTACAGGGTGGTGTCGGAGATACGCAGTATTTT
>few|TRBJ1-2|.|TRBV28
CASSRPEPYGYTF
TGTGCCAGCAGTCGTCCTGAGCCCTATGGCTACACCTTC
>.|TRBJ2-1|TRBD1|TRBV7-3
CASSLNRGNYNEQFF
TGTGCCAGCAGCTTAAACAGGGGAAACTACAATGAGCAGTTCTTC
>few|TRBJ2-2|.|TRBV5-1
CASSLSAGELFF
TGCGCCAGCAGCTTGTCGGCCGGGGAGCTGTTTTTT
>.|TRBJ2-7|TRBD1|TRBV2
CASSAGTGITYEQYF
TGTGCCAGCAGCGCCGGGACAGGGATTACCTACGAGCAGTACTTC
>.|TRBJ2-7|.|TRBV4-3
CASSQIGGGAGEQYF
TGCGCCAGCAGCCAGATCGGAGGGGGCGCGGGCGAGCAGTACTTC
>.|TRBJ1-2|TRBD1|TRBV29-1
CSHITGDGGYTF
TGCAGCCATATTACAGGGGATGGTGGCTACACCTTC
>once|TRBJ2-1|TRBD2|TRBV4-2
CASSQEVTSASPVFLGDEQFF
TGTGCCAGCAGCCAAGAAGTTACTAGCGCCTCGCCTGTTTTTTTAGGCGATGAGCAGTTCTTC
>.|TRBJ2-3|TRBD2|TRBV4-2
CASSQASAGGPGTDTQYF
TGTGCCAGCAGCCAAGCTTCGGCGGGAGGGCCTGGCACAGATACGCAGTATTTT
>.|TRBJ2-7|TRBD2|TRBV7-2
CASSFYYGLADTYEQYF
TGTGCCAGCAGCTTTTACTACGGACTAGCGGATACCTACGAGCAGTACTTC
>.|TRBJ2-1|.|TRBV5-1
CASSLANTGYNEQFF
TGCGCCAGCAGCTTGGCGAACACAGGCTACAATGAGCAGTTCTTC
>.|TRBJ2-7|TRBD1|TRBV30
CAWSWDRTYEQYF
TGTGCCTGGAGTTGGGACAGAACCTACGAGCAGTACTTC
>.|TRBJ1-1|.|TRBV5-1
CASSPREGLNTEAFF
TGCGCCAGCAGCCCCCGGGAGGGGTTGAACACTGAAGCTTTCTTT
>.|TRBJ2-1|TRBD2|TRBV2
CASRISGRATYNEQFF
TGTGCCAGTCGGATTAGCGGGAGGGCCACGTACAATGAGCAGTTCTTC
>.|TRBJ1-1|TRBD1|TRBV4-3
CASSHGGQARTEAFF
TGCGCCAGCAGCCACGGGGGACAGGCAAGGACTGAAGCTTTCTTT
>.|TRBJ2-7|TRBD2|TRBV5-6
CASSLFLAGASYEQYF
TGTGCCAGCAGCTTGTTCTTAGCGGGGGCCTCCTACGAGCAGTACTTC